The 27 T cell receptor beta chains below all came from one sample that was sequenced in a study of T-cell reconstitution after alpha-beta-depleted transplantation in children. The library targeted TCRbeta and was prepared with unique molecular identifiers. TCRdb re-analysed the PCR reads in MiXCR, keeping a single row per CDR3 protein. Among 580,000 or so distinct CDR3 sequences listed, around 23% were seen once. Source: PBMCs, mostly from graft donor cells, taken 360 days after TCRalphabeta/CD19-depleted stem cell transplant. Receptors originate from a boy less than two years old who had a stem cell transplant for acute myeloid leukemia, so the T cells may come from the graft donor.

V is TRBV13 and J is TRBJ2-1; D might be TRBD1 (6 bases). The germline V gene encodes CDR1 PRHDT and CDR2 FYEKMQ (reference sequence). This CDR3 is 19 amino acids long. Trimming shortened V by 0 bases and J by 3 bases, and 21 bases separated the two germline ends. The DNA for the CDR3 is TGTGCCAGCAGCTTAGGCAGGGGCCTCACCAACTTTGTCTACAATGAGCAGTTCTTC. Amino acids: CASSLGRGLTNFVYNEQFF.

This clonotype occurred many times. The chain joins TRBV28 to TRBJ2-6; D ambiguous. The CDR3 has 18 amino acids. V dropped 3 bases and J dropped 0 bases, with 15 bases sitting between them. Germline CDR1 and CDR2: MDHEN and SYDVKM. The CDR3 is CASSFSPTLSSGANVLTF. In DNA, the CDR3 is TGTGCCAGCAGTTTCTCCCCGACTCTTAGCTCTGGGGCCAACGTCCTGACTTTC.

This clonotype appeared many times. This chain joins TRBV6-5 and TRBJ2-5; TRBD2 agrees at 15 bases. The CDR3 covers 18 residues. Germline CDR1 MNHEY, CDR2 SVGAGI. V lost 5 bases to trimming and J lost 3 bases; unmatched junction nucleotides: 10. The CDR3 DNA reads TGTGCCAGCAGTCCCGGGACTAGCGGGGGGCCCTTGAAAGAGACCCAGTACTTC. Its translation is CASSPGTSGGPLKETQYF.

This clonotype was counted a few times. The chain joins TRBV18 to TRBJ2-5; the D call may be TRBD1 or TRBD2 (5 bases each). The germline V gene encodes CDR1 KGHSH and CDR2 LQKENI. V lost 3 bases to trimming and J lost 0 bases, with 11 bases between them. This CDR3 has 15 residues. Here the CDR3 DNA reads TGTGCCAGCTCACCGTGGGACCGGTACCAAGAGACCCAGTACTTC. Protein: CASSPWDRYQETQYF.

This clonotype has a count of ten or more. The chain recombines TRBV20-1 with TRBJ2-3, with D perhaps given as TRBD1 or TRBD2 (6 bases each). CDR3 length: 15 amino acids. The V gene's germline CDR1 is DFQATT and CDR2 SNEGSKA (reference sequence). Trimming removed 5 bases at V and 2 bases at J, with 17 bases between. CDR3 protein: CSAPRTAGHTDTQYF. The DNA for the CDR3 is TGCAGTGCTCCGAGGACAGCGGGTCACACAGATACGCAGTATTTT.

This clonotype has just a few counts. V usage is TRBV12-3 or TRBV12-4 and J usage is TRBJ2-2; D may be TRBD2 (5 bases). Trimming cost V 0 bases and J 7 bases, with 9 bases left between them. The CDR3 covers 14 residues. CDR3 DNA sequence: TGTGCCAGCAGTTTAGCCGGAGGAGACGGGGAGCTGTTTTTT. Its translation: CASSLAGGDGELFF.

The sample holds many counts of this clonotype. The genes are TRBV14 and TRBJ2-1, with D possibly matching TRBD1 (6 bases). The germline CDR1 and CDR2 sequences are SGHDN and FVKESK. Between the trimmed V and J ends, which lost 3 bases and 6 bases, there was a span of 9 bases. The CDR3 extends over 13 amino acids. As DNA, the CDR3 is TGTGCCAGCAGCCACGGACAGACCAATGAGCAGTTCTTC. Translation: CASSHGQTNEQFF.

There are many counts of this clonotype. The V and J genes are TRBV20-1 and TRBJ2-5, with 8 bases lining up with TRBD2. Germline trimming cut 0 bases from V and 1 base from J; bases unmatched to any gene: 4. CDR1 is DFQATT and CDR2 is SNEGSKA in the germline V gene (reference sequence). The CDR3 runs 15 residues. The CDR3 reads CSARDPGGIQETQYF. The CDR3 DNA sequence: TGCAGTGCTAGAGATCCGGGAGGGATCCAAGAGACCCAGTACTTC.

The chain combines TRBV2 with TRBJ1-1, with D uncertain. V was shortened by 10 bases and J by 1 base, with 16 bases between the two germline ends. Germline CDR1 reads SNHLY; CDR2 reads FYNNEI. The CDR3 has 14 residues. The CDR3 loop is CANPMARGNTEAFF. CDR3 coding DNA: TGTGCCAACCCCATGGCTCGGGGGAACACTGAAGCTTTCTTT.

This CDR3 is CASSEGQGNYEQYV. CDR3 nucleotides: TGCGCCAGCAGTGAGGGGCAGGGGAACTACGAGCAGTACGTC. The rearrangement joins TRBV10-2 to TRBJ2-7; D may be TRBD1 (6 bases). The V end lost 2 bases, the J end lost 3 bases, and 11 bases lay between the germline ends. The CDR3 spans 14 residues. CDR1 and CDR2 from the germline V gene are WSHSY and SAAADI.

The table lists this clonotype with a few counts. The chain carries TRBV4-3 and TRBJ2-4, with 9 positions matching TRBD1. Germline V gives CDR1 LGHNA, CDR2 YSLEER. There are 15 residues in the CDR3. Germline trimming cut 0 bases from V and 5 bases from J; bases unmatched to any gene: 2. CDR3 nucleotide sequence: TGCGCCAGCAGCCAAGATTGGACAGGGGAAAACATTCAGTACTTC. Amino acid sequence: CASSQDWTGENIQYF.

As DNA, the CDR3 is TGTGCTAGTGGTTTGGCCCGTGGGGGCTCCTACGAGCAGTACGTC. Encoded protein: CASGLARGGSYEQYV. V gene TRBV12-5 combines with J gene TRBJ2-7, with D perhaps TRBD1 or TRBD2 (5 bases each). The CDR3 sequence is 15 residues long. Germline-derived CDR1 and CDR2 are LGHNT and FRNRAP. Trimming took off 1 base at V and 0 bases at J, with 10 bases between the two ends.

This sequence joins TRBV12-3 or TRBV12-4 and TRBJ2-1; 8 nucleotides match TRBD2. The CDR3 length is 15 residues. V shed 2 bases, J shed 7 bases, and the junction held 7 bases outside the gene matches. CDR3 sequence: CASSLRRGAGNEQFF. For the CDR3, the DNA is TGTGCCAGCAGTTTACGGCGGGGGGCCGGGAATGAGCAGTTCTTC.

This clonotype was counted only a few times. V gene TRBV29-1 combines with J gene TRBJ2-3, with D tentatively TRBD1 or TRBD2 (6 bases each). V was clipped by 2 bases and J by 0 bases, with 12 bases between them. Germline V gene sequence: CDR1 SQVTM, CDR2 ANQGSEA. This CDR3 is 15 amino acids long. CDR3 DNA: TGCAGCGTTGAAAAGGGGGGCACTAGCACAGATACGCAGTATTTT. Translating gives CSVEKGGTSTDTQYF.

This chain links TRBV7-2 with TRBJ2-7, with 9 bases lining up with TRBD2. The CDR3 is made up of 14 amino acids. Unmatched junction bases numbered 1, after V lost 2 bases and J lost 2 bases. Per germline, CDR1 SGHTA and CDR2 FQGNSA. CDR3 nucleotides: TGTGCCAGCAGCTTAATAGCGGGGGCCTACGAGCAGTACGTC. It specifies CASSLIAGAYEQYV.

This clonotype showed up just a few times. The chain links TRBV12-3 or TRBV12-4 to TRBJ1-1; D unclear. V lost 7 bases to trimming and J lost 3 bases, with 12 bases between them. The CDR3 totals 13 residues. The CDR3 spells CASTPTSYTEAFF. DNA of the CDR3: TGTGCCAGCACGCCGACTAGCTACACTGAAGCTTTCTTT.

On this clonotype itself: This may come from a read error, since a much larger clone is one base off. The chain has TRBV29-1 and TRBJ1-2; a possible D gene is TRBD1 (6 bases). The germline V gene encodes CDR1 SQVTM and CDR2 ANQGSEA. The CDR3 has 12 amino acids. V was cut by 8 bases and J by 4 bases, with 14 bases left in between. CDR3: CSIGWTVYGYTF. DNA of the CDR3: TGCAGCATCGGATGGACAGTCTATGGCTACACCTTC.

The gene calls are TRBV11-2 and TRBJ2-2, with D possibly TRBD2 on 5 matching bases. V was trimmed by 6 bases and J by 6 bases, leaving 20 bases between them. This CDR3 is built from 16 residues. Germline lookup yields CDR1 SGHAT and CDR2 FQNNGV. Here the CDR3 DNA reads TGTGCCAGCAGATCCAATCGGGGTCGAGAACCCGGGGAGCTGTTTTTT. Its translation is CASRSNRGREPGELFF.

The rearrangement uses TRBV5-1 and TRBJ1-1, with D tentatively TRBD1 (5 bases). The germline V gene encodes CDR1 SGHRS and CDR2 YFSETQ. The V and J ends lost 3 bases and 3 bases respectively, with 9 bases between them. There are 13 residues in the CDR3. The CDR3 sequence: CASSSGFDTEAFF. The CDR3 DNA reads TGCGCCAGCAGCTCAGGGTTCGACACTGAAGCTTTCTTT.

The table lists this clonotype with a few counts. The gene calls are TRBV7-2 and TRBJ2-5; 10 nucleotides match TRBD2. CDR3 length equals 16 residues. The germline V gene has CDR1 SGHTA and CDR2 FQGNSA. V was clipped by 5 bases and J by 3 bases; unmatched bases: 9. The CDR3 sequence: CASSPPGLASKETQYF. The CDR3 nucleotides read TGTGCCAGCAGCCCCCCGGGACTAGCGTCGAAAGAGACCCAGTACTTC.

This clonotype was seen more than once but under ten times. The CDR3 spells CASSYDENTQYF. CDR3 coding DNA: TGTGCCAGCAGCTACGATGAGAATACGCAGTATTTT. V is TRBV7-2 and J is TRBJ2-3; D gene uncertain. The CDR3 contains 12 residues. Germline CDR1 SGHTA, CDR2 FQGNSA. The V end lost 4 bases, the J end lost 7 bases, and 9 bases lay between the germline ends.

The table lists this clonotype with a count of one. V usage is TRBV7-9 and J usage is TRBJ2-3; weak D call: TRBD1 (6 bases). V shed 2 bases and J shed 9 bases, with 15 bases lying between them. Germline-derived CDR1 and CDR2 are SEHNR and FQNEAQ (reference sequence). CDR3 size: 14 residues. The CDR3 DNA follows: TGTGCCAGCAGCTTACCTCAACAGGGCCTCACGCAGTATTTT. Amino acid sequence: CASSLPQQGLTQYF.

This chain connects TRBV15 to TRBJ2-1, with D uncertain. CDR3 length equals 15 residues. Germline loops: CDR1 LNHNV, CDR2 YYDKDF (reference sequence). V was pared by 0 bases and J by 6 bases, with 12 bases between. CDR3: CATSRDKVLGNEQFF. The CDR3 DNA is TGTGCCACCAGCAGAGATAAGGTATTAGGCAATGAGCAGTTCTTC.

This chain connects TRBV12-3 or TRBV12-4 to TRBJ2-3; D is unresolved. This CDR3 has 13 amino acids. V lost 5 bases and J 5 bases, leaving 11 bases between the germline ends. The CDR3 is CASSPFNRDTQYF. The CDR3 region has the DNA TGTGCCAGCAGTCCCTTCAATCGAGATACGCAGTATTTT.

The chain joins TRBV20-1 to TRBJ2-5, with 7 bases lining up with TRBD2. The junction had 2 bases not matched to a gene; V was cut back by 0 bases and J by 4 bases. CDR3 length equals 13 residues. Germline-derived CDR1 and CDR2 are DFQATT and SNEGSKA (reference sequence). CDR3 in DNA: TGCAGTGCTAGAGATTGGGGGGGAGAGACCCAGTACTTC. Its translation: CSARDWGGETQYF.

This clonotype was picked up one time. The chain carries TRBV7-2 and TRBJ1-3; 9 nucleotides align to TRBD1. The CDR3 consists of 14 residues. Germline CDR1 reads SGHTA; CDR2 reads FQGNSA. The ends lost 5 bases at V and 6 bases at J; junction bases unmatched: 5. In nucleotides, the CDR3 is TGTGCCAGCAGCCGGGACAGGGCCGAAAACACCATATATTTT. The encoded protein is CASSRDRAENTIYF. Full variable domain (remainder filled in from reference TRBV7-2 and TRBJ1-3): GAGVSQSPSNKVTEKGKDVELRCDPISGHTALYWYRQSLGQGLEFLIYFQGNSAPDKSGLPSDRFSAERTGGSVSTLTIQRTQQEDSAVYLCASSRDRAENTIYFGEGSWLTVV.

The table lists this clonotype with a few counts. This sequence joins TRBV24-1 and TRBJ2-1; D remains unclear. The CDR3 runs 11 residues. V was cut by 10 bases and J by 9 bases, with 12 bases left in between. Germline V gene data show CDR1 as KGHDR and CDR2 as SFDVKD. Here the CDR3 DNA reads TGTGCCACTGCAACCCTTGCTGAGCAGTTCTTC. Protein: CATATLAEQFF.